The 26 T cell receptor beta chains below come from one sample, sequenced in a study of T cells in women clearing cervical HPV infection. Libraries were prepared by immunoSEQ multiplex PCR; TCRdb keeps only in-frame clonotypes and omits some of them. There are about 46,000 clones in the sample, with approximately 40% held by the top ten. The sequenced sample was blood buffy coat. These receptors originate from a woman aged 18-70 years with a cervical HPV16 infection that either progressed to CIN3+ or cleared (not recorded which).

Note on this clone: Coverage ceases 3 residues before the CDR3 finishes, and the germline J gene fills in the end. This chain connects TRBV7-8 to TRBJ2-7; tentatively, D is TRBD1 (6 bases). The V gene's germline CDR1 is SGHVS and CDR2 FQNEAQ. CDR3 length: 13 amino acids. V shed 1 base and J shed 3 bases, with 7 bases lying between them. CDR3 in amino acids: CASSLGQDYEQYF. Incomplete CDR3 DNA: TGTGCCAGCAGCTTAGGACAGGACTACGAG.

CDR3 DNA, as far as it was read: TGTGCCTGGAAATCGGGACTCCATAATTCACCG. This encodes CAWKSGLHNSP. The entire CDR3 protein is CAWKSGLHNSPLFF. The chain links TRBV30 to TRBJ2-2; possibly TRBD2 for D (6 bases). The sequenced fragment ends 3 residues before the CDR3 boundary, so the rest is inferred from the germline J gene. Germline V gene sequence: CDR1 GTSNPN, CDR2 SVGIG (reference sequence). There are 14 residues in the CDR3.

On this clone: From the germline J gene comes the end of the CDR3, since the read stops 3 residues before it. V is TRBV7-6 and J is TRBJ2-3, with D possibly matching TRBD2 (6 bases). This CDR3 contains 15 residues. Germline loops: CDR1 SGHVS, CDR2 FNYEAQ. The CDR3 loop is CASSLDGTYNQPQYF. The DNA read from the CDR3 is TGTGCCAGCAGCTTAGACGGGACTTACAATCAGCCG.

Note on this clone: Read coverage stops 3 residues before the CDR3 terminus; the germline J gene supplies the remainder. The chain combines TRBV7-8 with TRBJ2-7; TRBD2 is a possible D gene (6 bases). The CDR3 contains 12 residues. Germline V gene sequence: CDR1 SGHVS, CDR2 FQNEAQ. V gave up 3 bases and J gave up 6 bases, with 9 bases separating them. The CDR3 sequence: CASSLDYAEQYF. The CDR3 DNA, read in part, is TGTGCCAGCAGCTTGGACTACGCCGAG.

With respect to this clone: The CDR3 extends 3 residues past the end of the read, so its final part is completed from the germline J gene. J is TRBJ2-7 and V is TRBV20-1; 7 bases agree with TRBD1. V lost 6 bases and J lost 3; bases outside the gene matches: 8. The CDR3 contains 13 residues. Germline lookup yields CDR1 DFQATT and CDR2 SNEGSKA (reference sequence). The CDR3 reads CSAATGLVYEQYF. The part of the CDR3 DNA that was read is TGCAGTGCCGCGACAGGGTTAGTCTACGAG.

A note on this clone: The CDR3 is cut off 3 residues early in the read; its end comes from the germline J gene. This chain uses TRBV7-2 with TRBJ2-3; 11 bases match TRBD1. Germline V CDR1 and CDR2: SGHTA, FQGNSA. The CDR3 is 14 residues long. The sequenced CDR3 bases are TGTGCCAGCAGCATCAGGGACAGGGGGGAGACG. Amino acid sequence: CASSIRDRGET. The whole CDR3 protein reads CASSIRDRGETQYF. Complete variable domain (other parts from reference TRBV7-2 and TRBJ2-3): GAGVSQSPSNKVTEKGKDVELRCDPISGHTALYWYRQSLGQGLEFLIYFQGNSAPDKSGLPSDRFSAERTGGSVSTLTIQRTQQEDSAVYLCASSIRDRGETQYFGPGTRLTVL.

With regard to this clone: The read is 3 residues too short to cover the CDR3 end, so that end is filled in from the germline J gene. This chain connects TRBV6-2 or TRBV6-3 to TRBJ2-5; 7 positions agree with TRBD1. In germline, CDR1 is MNHEY, CDR2 SVGEGT. CDR3 length equals 14 residues. V lost 6 bases and J lost 2; bases outside the gene matches: 6. CDR3 DNA (partial): TGTGCCAGCAGCCCCGGGACAGCACAAGAGACC. Translated: CASSPGTAQET. The whole CDR3 region reads CASSPGTAQETQYF.

A word on this clone: The read comes to an end 3 residues before the CDR3 does, leaving the germline J gene to fill in the end. In the same sample, other DNA sequences code for this CDR3. The V call is TRBV18, the J call TRBJ1-1, with a possible D match to TRBD1 (6 bases). From germline, CDR1 is KGHSH and CDR2 LQKENI. Trimming pared 3 bases from V and 3 bases from J, leaving 17 bases between. CDR3 length: 16 residues. The CDR3 spells CASSPPPGGGHTEAFF. CDR3 DNA, as far as it was read: TGTGCCAGCTCACCCCCGCCGGGAGGGGGTCACACTGAA. The whole variable domain, filled in from reference TRBV18 and TRBJ1-1, reads NAGVMQNPRHLVRRRGQEARLRCSPMKGHSHVYWYRQLPEEGLKFMVYLQKENIIDESGMPKERFSAEFPKEGPSILRIQQVVRGDSAAYFCASSPPPGGGHTEAFFGQGTRLTVV.

A note on this clone: The read gets to within 3 residues of the CDR3 end, and the germline J gene fills in the rest. The chain joins TRBV19 to TRBJ2-7, with 9 positions matching TRBD2. Germline V CDR1 and CDR2: LNHDA, SQIVND (reference sequence). The V segment lost 1 base and the J segment 2 bases; nucleotides outside the gene matches: 3. The CDR3 covers 15 residues. This chain's CDR3 is CASSIGSGRTYEQYF. The part of the CDR3 DNA that was read is TGTGCCAGTAGTATAGGAAGCGGGAGGACCTACGAG.

On this clone: The DNA ends 3 residues before the CDR3 does, and the rest of the CDR3 is filled in from the germline J gene. The chain joins TRBV20-1 to TRBJ2-7, with 8 nucleotides matching TRBD1. The CDR3 consists of 17 residues. The germline CDR1 and CDR2 sequences are DFQATT and SNEGSKA (reference sequence). Losses at the gene ends were 0 bases for V and 1 base for J; bases not matched to a gene: 11. CDR3 bases read: TGCAGTGCTAGAGATCACCTGGGGACAGGAAGATCCTACGAG. Translated: CSARDHLGTGRSYE. The complete CDR3 sequence is CSARDHLGTGRSYEQYF.

With regard to this clone: The read ends 3 residues before the CDR3 terminus; that terminus is restored from the germline J gene. The chain recombines TRBV7-2 with TRBJ1-2; 7 bases line up with TRBD1. This CDR3 is 15 amino acids long. The germline CDR1 and CDR2 sequences are SGHTA and FQGNSA. CDR3 protein: CASSLRGDSSYDYTF. The part of the CDR3 DNA that was read is TGTGCCAGCAGCTTAAGGGGGGACAGCTCCTACGAC.

On this clone: The read stops 3 residues short of the end of the CDR3; the missing end is completed from the germline J gene. This chain links TRBV10-3 with TRBJ1-4; TRBD1 matches at 7 bases. Germline assignment: CDR1 ENHRY and CDR2 SYGVKD. V lost 4 bases to trimming and J lost 8 bases; unmatched junction nucleotides: 7. The CDR3 contains 14 residues. The CDR3 region is CAISAGTDREKLFF. CDR3 DNA, as far as it was read: TGTGCCATCAGTGCCGGGACAGACCGCGAAAAA.

Turning to this clone: From the germline J gene comes the end of the CDR3, since the read stops 3 residues before it. The chain has TRBV6-1 and TRBJ2-7; 10 positions agree with TRBD2. The germline V gene has CDR1 MNHNS and CDR2 SASEGT. With 1 base clipped from V and 6 bases from J, the junction kept 6 bases outside the gene matches. CDR3 length: 15 amino acids. CDR3 protein: CASSEVGTSVAEQYF. CDR3 DNA (partial): TGTGCCAGCAGTGAAGTGGGGACTAGCGTGGCCGAG.

A note on this clone: The read halts 3 residues ahead of the CDR3 end, with the missing end drawn from the germline J gene. The V call is TRBV20-1, the J call TRBJ1-2; D is ambiguous. With 0 bases removed from V and 2 bases from J, the gap between germline ends came to 10 bases. The CDR3 runs to 14 residues. Germline V gene sequence: CDR1 DFQATT, CDR2 SNEGSKA (reference sequence). CDR3 bases read: TGCAGTGCTAGAGATACGTGGGCAAACTATGGC. It codes for CSARDTWANYG. The whole CDR3 reads CSARDTWANYGYTF.

On this clone: With the read ending 3 residues before the CDR3 end, the germline J gene is used to fill in that end. The chain is built from TRBV20-1 and TRBJ2-7; 8 nucleotides line up with TRBD2. Trimming at V came to 3 bases and at J to 2 bases, leaving 15 bases not matched to a gene. CDR3 size: 17 residues. The germline CDR1 and CDR2 sequences are DFQATT and SNEGSKA (reference sequence). CDR3 DNA (partial): TGCAGTGCTAGTGGGACCGCGGGGGGTGGGGCCCCCTACGAG. Translation: CSASGTAGGGAPYE. The entire CDR3 sequence reads CSASGTAGGGAPYEQYF.

A remark on this clone: At one end the junction does not follow the germline gene, possibly because of a read error. From the germline J gene comes the end of the CDR3, since the read stops 3 residues before it. The sample contains more than one DNA sequence encoding this CDR3. V and J are TRBV7-2 and TRBJ1-3; TRBD1 matches at 10 bases. The V gene's germline CDR1 is SGHTA and CDR2 FQGNSA. The CDR3 runs 14 residues. The CDR3 sequence: CASSLGTGGNTIYF. The sequenced part of the CDR3 DNA is TGTGCCAGCAGCTTAGGGACAGGGGGGAACACG.

The chain's CDR3 is CASSLAEAGEETQYF. CDR3 DNA, as far as it was read: TGTGCCAGCAGCTTAGCGGAAGCCGGGGAAGAGACG. The V gene is TRBV7-9, the J gene TRBJ2-3; weak D call: TRBD2 (5 bases). The read halts 3 residues ahead of the CDR3 end, with the missing end drawn from the germline J gene. The CDR3 length is 15 residues. The V gene's germline CDR1 is SEHNR and CDR2 FQNEAQ (reference sequence).

In regard to this clone: The missing CDR3 end, 3 residues past where the read stops, is filled in from the germline J gene. The rearrangement links TRBV7-9 to TRBJ1-5; tentative D call: TRBD1 (6 bases). The CDR3 extends over 13 amino acids. Germline V lookup: CDR1 SEHNR, CDR2 FQNEAQ (reference sequence). The germline V and J ends were trimmed by 3 bases and 5 bases, with 8 bases remaining between them. CDR3 DNA, as far as it was read: TGTGCCAGCAGCTTGGGGGGGCATCAGCCC. Residues: CASSLGGHQP. The full CDR3 sequence reads CASSLGGHQPQHF.

A word on this clone: The read comes to an end 3 residues before the CDR3 does, leaving the germline J gene to fill in the end. The gene calls are TRBV18 and TRBJ2-3; the D is unclear. V shed 6 bases and J shed 1 base, with 17 bases lying between them. The CDR3 is 16 residues long. Germline CDR1 reads KGHSH; CDR2 reads LQKENI. CDR3 residues: CASSPSVGVGTDTQYF. The CDR3 DNA, read in part, is TGTGCCAGCTCGCCATCCGTGGGCGTCGGCACAGATACG.

Worth noting for this clone: With the read ending 3 residues before the CDR3 end, the germline J gene is used to fill in that end. The V gene is TRBV30, the J gene TRBJ2-4; TRBD2 is a possible D gene (6 bases). Germline V CDR1 and CDR2: GTSNPN, SVGIG (reference sequence). This CDR3 has 12 amino acids. CDR3 DNA (partial): TGTGCCTGGAGTTCGGAGGGTTATGGT. Amino acids: CAWSSEGYG. The full CDR3 sequence reads CAWSSEGYGQYF.

A remark on this clone: The read halts 3 residues ahead of the CDR3 end, with the missing end drawn from the germline J gene. V is TRBV19 and J is TRBJ2-3, with 7 bases matching TRBD1. Germline V gives CDR1 LNHDA, CDR2 SQIVND (reference sequence). The CDR3 extends over 14 amino acids. CDR3 sequence reads: CASRLDRVVEPQYF. The CDR3 DNA, read in part, is TGTGCCAGTAGATTAGACAGGGTCGTGGAGCCG. Looking up the rest from reference TRBV19 and TRBJ2-3 gives the full variable domain: DGGITQSPKYLFRKEGQNVTLSCEQNLNHDAMYWYRQDPGQGLRLIYYSQIVNDFQKGDIAEGYSVSREKKESFPLTVTSAQKNPTAFYLCASRLDRVVEPQYFGPGTRLTVL.

As regards this clone: The read is 3 residues too short to cover the CDR3 end, so that end is filled in from the germline J gene. The chain couples TRBV7-6 to TRBJ2-2; no reliable D call. V was trimmed by 4 bases and J by 4 bases, leaving 4 bases between them. There are 12 residues in the CDR3. Germline lookup yields CDR1 SGHVS and CDR2 FNYEAQ. CDR3 DNA (partial): TGTGCCAGCAGCTACACCACCGGGGAG. Amino acid sequence: CASSYTTGE. Given in full, the CDR3 is CASSYTTGELFF.

On this clone itself: Read coverage stops 3 residues before the CDR3 terminus; the germline J gene supplies the remainder. J is TRBJ1-1 and V is TRBV19; 8 bases match TRBD1. CDR3 size: 12 residues. CDR1 and CDR2 from the germline V gene are LNHDA and SQIVND (reference sequence). The chain's CDR3 is CASSIGTGQAFF. CDR3 bases read: TGTGCCAGTAGTATAGGGACAGGGCAA.

Worth noting for this clone: The CDR3 end is not reached by the read, which stops 3 residues before it; the germline J gene fills it in. The chain has TRBV7-3 and TRBJ2-5; D gene unclear. This CDR3 has 15 amino acids. Per germline, CDR1 SGHTA and CDR2 FQGTGA. Trimming took 5 bases from V and 2 from J, leaving 15 bases between them. CDR3 residues: CASSPGREKQETQYF. CDR3 DNA, as far as it was read: TGTGCCAGCAGCCCTGGCAGAGAAAAACAAGAGACC.

Comment on this clone: The read ends 3 residues before the CDR3 terminus; that terminus is restored from the germline J gene. The J gene is TRBJ1-1, the V gene TRBV18; no clear D gene. Germline CDR1 reads KGHSH; CDR2 reads LQKENI. V lost 2 bases and J 3 bases, leaving 10 bases between the germline ends. The CDR3 runs 14 residues. CDR3 in amino acids: CASSPDRFDTEAFF. The sequenced CDR3 bases are TGTGCCAGCTCACCAGATCGGTTCGACACTGAA. The variable domain in full, completed from reference TRBV18 and TRBJ1-1, reads NAGVMQNPRHLVRRRGQEARLRCSPMKGHSHVYWYRQLPEEGLKFMVYLQKENIIDESGMPKERFSAEFPKEGPSILRIQQVVRGDSAAYFCASSPDRFDTEAFFGQGTRLTVV.

Concerning this clone itself: The CDR3 goes on 3 residues after the read ends, and that part is filled in from the germline J gene. The chain has TRBV5-1 and TRBJ2-7, with D unclear. The CDR3 totals 11 residues. Germline loops: CDR1 SGHRS, CDR2 YFSETQ. Trimming pared 2 bases from V and 3 bases from J, leaving 3 bases between. The CDR3 sequence: CASSLGYEQYF. CDR3 bases read: TGCGCCAGCAGCTTAGGCTACGAG.